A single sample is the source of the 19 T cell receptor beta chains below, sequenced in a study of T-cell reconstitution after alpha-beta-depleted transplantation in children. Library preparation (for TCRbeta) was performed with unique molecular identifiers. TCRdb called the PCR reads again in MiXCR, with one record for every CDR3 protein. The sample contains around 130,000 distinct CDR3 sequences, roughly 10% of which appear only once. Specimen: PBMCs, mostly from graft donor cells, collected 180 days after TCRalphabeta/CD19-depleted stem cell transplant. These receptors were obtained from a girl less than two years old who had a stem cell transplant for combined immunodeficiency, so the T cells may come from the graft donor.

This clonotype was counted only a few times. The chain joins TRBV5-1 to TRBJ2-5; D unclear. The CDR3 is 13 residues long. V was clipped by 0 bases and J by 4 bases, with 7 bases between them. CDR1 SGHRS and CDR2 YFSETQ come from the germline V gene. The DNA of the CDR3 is TGCGCCAGCAGCTTGGTGTACAGAGAGACCCAGTACTTC. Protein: CASSLVYRETQYF.

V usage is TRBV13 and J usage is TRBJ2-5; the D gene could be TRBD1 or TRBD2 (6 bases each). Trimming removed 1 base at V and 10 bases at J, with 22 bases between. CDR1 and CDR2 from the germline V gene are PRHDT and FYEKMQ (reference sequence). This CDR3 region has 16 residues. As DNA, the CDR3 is TGTGCCAGCAGCTTAGCGGGGGCCCACCAAAGGGTCGTCCAGTACTTC. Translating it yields CASSLAGAHQRVVQYF.

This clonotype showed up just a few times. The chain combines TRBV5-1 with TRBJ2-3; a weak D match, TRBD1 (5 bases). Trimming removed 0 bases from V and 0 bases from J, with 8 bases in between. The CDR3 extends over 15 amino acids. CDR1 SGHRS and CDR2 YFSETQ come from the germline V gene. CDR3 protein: CASSLEWGSTDTQYF. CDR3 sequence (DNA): TGCGCCAGCAGCTTGGAATGGGGCAGCACAGATACGCAGTATTTT.

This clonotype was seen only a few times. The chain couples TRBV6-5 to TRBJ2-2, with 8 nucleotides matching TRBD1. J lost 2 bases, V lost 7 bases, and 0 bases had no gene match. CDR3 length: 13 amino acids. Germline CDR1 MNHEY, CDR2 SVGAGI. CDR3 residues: CASTGGNTGELFF. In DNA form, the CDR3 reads TGTGCCAGCACAGGGGGCAACACCGGGGAGCTGTTTTTT.

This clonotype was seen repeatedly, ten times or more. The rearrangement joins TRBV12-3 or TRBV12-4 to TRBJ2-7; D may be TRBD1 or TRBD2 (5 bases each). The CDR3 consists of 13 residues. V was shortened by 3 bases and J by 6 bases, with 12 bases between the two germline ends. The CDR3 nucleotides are TGTGCCAGCAGTTTCGGCGAAGGGACCGAGCAGTACTTC. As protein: CASSFGEGTEQYF.

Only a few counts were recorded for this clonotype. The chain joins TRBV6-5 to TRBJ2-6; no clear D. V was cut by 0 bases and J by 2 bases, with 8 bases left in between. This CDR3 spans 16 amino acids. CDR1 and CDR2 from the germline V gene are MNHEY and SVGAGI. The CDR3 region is CASSYSKWAGANVLTF. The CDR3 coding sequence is TGTGCCAGCAGTTACTCGAAATGGGCTGGGGCCAACGTCCTGACTTTC.

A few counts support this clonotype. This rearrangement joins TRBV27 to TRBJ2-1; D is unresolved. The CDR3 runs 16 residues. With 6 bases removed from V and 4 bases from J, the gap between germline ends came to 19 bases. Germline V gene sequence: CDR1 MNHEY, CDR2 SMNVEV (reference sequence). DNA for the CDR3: TGTGCCAGCAGCCCCGAGGCCTGGGCCTATTACAATGAGCAGTTCTTC. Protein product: CASSPEAWAYYNEQFF.

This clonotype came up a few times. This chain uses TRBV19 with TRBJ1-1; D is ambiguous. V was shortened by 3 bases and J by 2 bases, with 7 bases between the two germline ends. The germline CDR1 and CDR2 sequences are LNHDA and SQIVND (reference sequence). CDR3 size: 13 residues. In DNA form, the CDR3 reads TGTGCCAGTAGTATGGTCAGAAACACTGAAGCTTTCTTT. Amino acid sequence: CASSMVRNTEAFF.

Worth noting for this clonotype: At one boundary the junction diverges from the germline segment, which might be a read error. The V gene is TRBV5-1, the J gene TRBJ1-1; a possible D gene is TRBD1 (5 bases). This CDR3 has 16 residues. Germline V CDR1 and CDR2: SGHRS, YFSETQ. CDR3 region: CASSLGPGRGISEAFF. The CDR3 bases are TGCGCCAGCAGTTTGGGACCGGGGCGCGGGATCTCTGAAGCTTTCTTT.

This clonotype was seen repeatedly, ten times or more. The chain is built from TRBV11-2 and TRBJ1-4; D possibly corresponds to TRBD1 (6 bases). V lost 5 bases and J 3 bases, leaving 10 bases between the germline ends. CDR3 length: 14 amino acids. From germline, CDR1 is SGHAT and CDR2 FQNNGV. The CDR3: CASSMGAANEKLFF. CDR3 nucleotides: TGTGCCAGCAGCATGGGGGCAGCTAATGAAAAACTGTTTTTT.

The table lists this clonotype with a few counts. The CDR3 bases are TGTGCCAGCAGTCATGACAGGGGACGGAATTCACCCCTCCACTTT. The encoded protein is CASSHDRGRNSPLHF. V gene TRBV6-5 combines with J gene TRBJ1-6, with 8 bases aligning to TRBD1. The CDR3 has 15 residues. The germline V gene encodes CDR1 MNHEY and CDR2 SVGAGI. The trim removed 5 bases at V and 7 bases at J, leaving 7 bases unmatched.

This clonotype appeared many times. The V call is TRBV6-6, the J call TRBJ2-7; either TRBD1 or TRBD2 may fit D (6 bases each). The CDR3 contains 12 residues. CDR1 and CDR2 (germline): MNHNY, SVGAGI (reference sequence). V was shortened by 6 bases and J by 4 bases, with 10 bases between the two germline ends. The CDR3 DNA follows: TGTGCCAGCAGCGGGGGCTGGTACGAGCAGTACTTC. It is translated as CASSGGWYEQYF.

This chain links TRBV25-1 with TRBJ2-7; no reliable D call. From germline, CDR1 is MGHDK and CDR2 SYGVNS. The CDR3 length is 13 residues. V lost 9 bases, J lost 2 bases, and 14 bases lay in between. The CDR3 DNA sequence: TGTGCCAGGCCATGCGAAGCCCCCTACGAGCAGTACTTC. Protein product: CARPCEAPYEQYF.

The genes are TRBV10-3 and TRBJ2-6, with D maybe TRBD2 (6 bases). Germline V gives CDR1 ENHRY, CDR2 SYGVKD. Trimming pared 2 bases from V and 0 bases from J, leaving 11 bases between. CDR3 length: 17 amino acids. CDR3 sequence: CAISEVGGSSGANVLTF. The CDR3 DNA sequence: TGTGCCATCAGTGAGGTTGGAGGGTCCTCTGGGGCCAACGTCCTGACTTTC.

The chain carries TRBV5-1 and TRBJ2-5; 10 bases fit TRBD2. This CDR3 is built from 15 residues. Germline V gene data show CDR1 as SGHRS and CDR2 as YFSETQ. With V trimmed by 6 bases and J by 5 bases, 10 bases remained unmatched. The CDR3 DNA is TGCGCCAGCAACGGGGGTAGCGGGAGGTTGGAGACCCAGTACTTC. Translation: CASNGGSGRLETQYF. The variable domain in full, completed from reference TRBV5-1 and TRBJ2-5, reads KAGVTQTPRYLIKTRGQQVTLSCSPISGHRSVSWYQQTPGQGLQFLFEYFSETQRNKGNFPGRFSGRQFSNSRSEMNVSTLELGDSALYLCASNGGSGRLETQYFGPGTRLLVL.

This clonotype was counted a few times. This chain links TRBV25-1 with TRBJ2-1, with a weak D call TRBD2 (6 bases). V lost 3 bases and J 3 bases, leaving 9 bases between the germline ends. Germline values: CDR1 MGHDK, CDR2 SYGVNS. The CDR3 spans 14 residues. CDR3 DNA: TGTGCCAGCAGTGAGGAGGGAGACTACAATGAGCAGTTCTTC. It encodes CASSEEGDYNEQFF. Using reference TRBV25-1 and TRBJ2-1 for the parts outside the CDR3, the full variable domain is EADIYQTPRYLVIGTGKKITLECSQTMGHDKMYWYQQDPGMELHLIHYSYGVNSTEKGDLSSESTVSRIRTEHFPLTLESARPSHTSQYLCASSEEGDYNEQFFGPGTRLTVL.

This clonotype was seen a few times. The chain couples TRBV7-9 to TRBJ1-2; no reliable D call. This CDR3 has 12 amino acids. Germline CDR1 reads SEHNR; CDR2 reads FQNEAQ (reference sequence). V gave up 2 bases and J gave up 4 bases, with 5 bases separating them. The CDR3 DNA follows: TGTGCCAGCAGCTTACGGGTCTATGGCTACACCTTC. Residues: CASSLRVYGYTF. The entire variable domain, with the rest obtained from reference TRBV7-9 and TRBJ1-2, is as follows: DTGVSQNPRHKITKRGQNVTFRCDPISEHNRLYWYRQTLGQGPEFLTYFQNEAQLEKSRLLSDRFSAERPKGSFSTLEIQRTEQGDSAMYLCASSLRVYGYTFGSGTRLTVV.

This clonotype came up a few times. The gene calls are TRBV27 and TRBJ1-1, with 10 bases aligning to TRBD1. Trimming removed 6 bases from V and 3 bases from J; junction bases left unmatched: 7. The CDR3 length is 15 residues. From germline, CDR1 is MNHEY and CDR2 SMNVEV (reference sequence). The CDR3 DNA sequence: TGTGCCAGCAGGCCCGGGACAGGGGACTACACTGAAGCTTTCTTT. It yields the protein CASRPGTGDYTEAFF.

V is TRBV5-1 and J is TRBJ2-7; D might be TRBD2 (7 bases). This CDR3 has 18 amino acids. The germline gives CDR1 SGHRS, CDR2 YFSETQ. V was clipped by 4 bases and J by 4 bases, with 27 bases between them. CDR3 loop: CASSPWWGGIPQWYEQYF. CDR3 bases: TGCGCCAGCAGCCCGTGGTGGGGGGGCATCCCGCAATGGTACGAGCAGTACTTC.